The entry below gives a single TCR beta chain sequence along with its context. The antigen it binds to is not known. Base quality data are lacking; no much larger clone is found one base away. The data were taken from a study of cytomegalovirus exposure and HLA in healthy donors (dated by TCRdb to about 2017). Background on the whole study: An earlier analysis of more than 550 of the donors reported about 260 Gb of sequence data and 90 million to 120 million unique TCR beta sequences obtained from 150 million to 200 million T cells. Several DR-DQ haplotypes were treated as single units for association and clustering because of strong linkage in the cohort. To predict cytomegalovirus infection status, the study combined high-throughput TCR immunosequencing, statistical association of individual TCRs with disease status, and machine learning. All discovery cohort repertoires had been generated on a single sequencing platform. Genome-wide SNP genotypes for about 55% of the 666 donors were used in a later genetic analysis, which treated that subset as a discovery cohort. A separate validation cohort of approximately 120 different subjects was used in addition to the approximately 670-subject first cohort. Of the roughly 390 genotyped donors, about 80% fell in the genetic ancestry cluster associated with self-reported Caucasian donors. On average, 235,054 unique TCR beta nucleotide sequences were sequenced per donor among a few hundred genotyped donors of the cohort, with roughly 18% of those sequences being non-productive. The later analysis used no new phenotypic data to find candidate immune exposures, relying instead on TCR beta sequences and their occurrence across donors. Class I and class II HLA loci were covered by the typing at four-digit resolution. An earlier analysis of 500 to 750 of the donors applied high-throughput TCR beta sequencing to assess whether each TCR beta V gene segment acted as functional or pseudogenic. An early release covering roughly 580 HLA-typed donors comprised about 300 gigabases of sequencing data and around 85 million unique TCR sequences. Typing coverage varied by locus: roughly 629-630 donors for A, B, C, DRB1 and DQB1; approximately 500 for DQA1; about 570 for DPA1; around 450 for DPB1. The T cell repertoires of 700 or so subjects were profiled by immunosequencing and related to cytomegalovirus serostatus. A later analysis re-analyzed previously published TCR beta repertoires from 650 to 800 donors and added high-resolution HLA genotyping to study TCR occurrence patterns. The aim of the study was to test whether cataloging public T cell receptors could identify signatures of past pathogen exposure. Donor age, sex, ethnicity and CMV serostatus were compiled together with the repertoire data.

Preparation of the library involved the immunoSEQ multiplex PCR assay. The multiplex PCR relied on a mix of 60 forward primers for TCR Vbeta segments and 13 reverse primers for TCR Jbeta segments. The CDR3 region of rearranged TCR beta genes was amplified from genomic DNA by a multiplex PCR assay. Amplified TCR beta libraries were sequenced as 87-base-pair reads on the Illumina HiSeq System. The published analysis was carried out like this. A later analysis tallied tens of millions of unique TCR beta chains across the 600 to 700 repertoires, and some 10 million of those chains were shared by two or more donors. Raw reads were error-corrected and collapsed into unique sequences with a nearest-neighbor algorithm that merged closely related sequences to remove PCR and sequencing errors. CDR3 sequences were aligned to IMGT reference sequences to assign V, D and J gene segments. For a sequence to be retained, at least a six-nucleotide match to both a V gene segment and a J gene segment was required. Rearrangements were classified as productive when the CDR3 lacked stop codons and remained in frame with V and J, and all other rearrangements were classified as non-productive. CDR3 was defined according to IMGT convention as the region running from the second conserved V-encoded cysteine to the conserved J-encoded phenylalanine. Sequences without an unambiguous match to a single V gene segment were excluded from the earlier analysis of about 600 of the donors. An earlier analysis of fewer than 750 of the donors called V segments functional above 56.7% productive rearrangements and segregating when the between-donor standard deviation exceeded 5%. A statistical classification framework was built to diagnose cytomegalovirus status from the catalog of TCR beta chain sequences. A later analysis assigned V and J genes by comparing TCR nucleotide sequences with IMGT/GENE-DB human TR gene sequences. The TCRdist pipeline was used in a later analysis to assign CDR3 sequences and most-parsimonious VDJ recombination scenarios. In a later analysis, every TCR beta chain was defined by the combination of its CDR3 amino acid sequence and its V-gene family, and reads without a unique V-gene family were dropped. To address suspected cross-contamination and a sequencing artifact, a later analysis removed some 620 highly shared, low-generation-probability nucleotide sequences. A later analysis calculated a clonal expansion index for each public chain from normalized within-repertoire ranks of inferred template counts. Generation probabilities in a later analysis came from a VDJ recombination model fitted to out-of-frame rearrangements, and those results were checked against IGoR. Hypergeometric tests were used in a later analysis to score TCR-TCR, TCR-HLA and TCR-CMV co-occurrence, with a repertoire-size bias correction applied to the TCR pairs. A later analysis estimated false discovery rates by permuting HLA or CMV assignments 20 times. In a later analysis, co-occurring TCRs were grouped using DBSCAN, with TCRdist sequence similarity added in when clustering inside HLA-allele-positive subsets. Repertoires with fewer than 30,000 or more than 120,000 public chains, plus five repertoires with anomalous nucleotide sharing, were excluded from co-occurrence clustering. The table was pulled from immuneACCESS by TCRdb, which kept in-frame rearrangements only. Such tables lose some clones; where checked, under half of the loss comes from unresolved V genes, and the rest has no known cause. V and J calls and clone size follow that table, whereas D and trimming were derived from the DNA. A total of 170,000 or so clones appear in this sample, 80% to 85% of them only once. The ten biggest clones cover roughly 1.5% of the sample.

In total, more than 500 healthy bone marrow donors made up the cohort. At the time of sampling, all cohort members were nominally healthy, though unrecorded immune exposures were likely present. The donor tested CMV seronegative, placing the donor among the 350 or so seronegative members of the cohort. Every donor gave a peripheral blood sample, and the peripheral blood mononuclear cells from that sample were used for TCR beta sequencing. The Qiagen DNeasy Blood Extraction Kit was used to extract genomic DNA from the blood cell samples. Its CDR3 holds 16 amino acids, cysteine through phenylalanine. Only the CDR3 DNA is retained, 48 bases long and in frame from the first base. CDR1 MNHEY and CDR2 SVGAGI were looked up in the germline V gene. The junction shows trimming of 0 bases on V and 7 bases on J, and the gene matches do not reach 7 bases of it. Summary of the overall study and its limitations: In a later genetic analysis, fewer N-insertions in productive TCRs were reported among donors in an Asian-associated ancestry cluster than the roughly 700-donor mean. In a later analysis, the rate of TCR association differed among HLA loci, with DRB1 alleles having the most associated TCRs and HLA-C alleles having the fewest. CMV serostatus was the only immune exposure information available for the cohort. Three of the identified cytomegalovirus-associated TCR beta chains were confirmed in vitro to be specific for cytomegalovirus antigens. When HLA alleles, especially DR and DQ, strongly co-occurred, attributing TCR associations to individual alleles was difficult. In a later analysis, HLA-associated TCR beta chains showed more clonal expansion and lower generation probabilities than non-associated chains that were equally common. A further reported finding was that TCR beta sequences accurately predicted the HLA-A and HLA-B alleles for most subjects in the first cohort. In both the original and validation cohorts, the classifier was reported to diagnose cytomegalovirus status with high specificity and sensitivity. In a later analysis, several top co-occurrence clusters were reported to appear linked to parvovirus B19, influenza, CMV and Epstein-Barr virus. In this cohort, only TCR beta chains were sequenced, and detectable features were limited by the absence of alpha or paired-chain data. The study gave a list of about 150 TCR beta chains associated with cytomegalovirus. Most TCR sequences were observed very rarely across donors, whereas some public TCRs were present in many individuals. Because the 87-base-pair reads could not distinguish some IMGT-functional V segments, including TRBV6-2 and TRBV6-3, those segments were excluded. Most CMV-associated TCR beta chains appeared to be HLA-restricted in a later analysis, and the HLA associations seemed to be driven largely by CMV exposure. The earlier analysis of 587 of the donors excluded 15 to 20 rarely observed V segments, including chromosome 9 orphons, because counts were too low. It was suggested by the authors that the approach could potentially be generalized to other disease states and immunological phenotypes. HLA typing was unavailable for some donors at each locus, so association tests used only the typed subset. In an earlier analysis of approximately 590 of the donors, most TCR beta V segments appeared in productive rearrangements about 87% or about 30% of the time, broadly matching IMGT annotations. The sequencing pipeline was judged likely to have produced a cluster of highly shared sequence variants as a technical artifact. Roughly uniform sequencing depth across donors was assumed in presence/absence analyses, although this assumption may not hold. Correlated functional status among segregating V segments might be attributable to linkage disequilibrium, but an unknown experimental factor could not be ruled out. A later analysis associated approximately 17,000 TCR beta sequences with specific HLA alleles at a false discovery rate of 0.05. A later genetic analysis associated a missense DCLRE1C variant with V-gene and J-gene trimming of TCR beta chains, and an independent cohort replicated the association.

Source material: PBMCs. Here the chain combines TRBV6-5 and TRBJ2-7; 12 central bases correspond to TRBD2. The TCR originated in a man aged 50 or older in good health and CMV-seronegative. The DNA sequence is TGTGCCAGCAGTTACTCTTCTAGCGGGGGGGCGGGGGAGCAGTACTTC. This codes for CASSYSSSGGAGEQYF.